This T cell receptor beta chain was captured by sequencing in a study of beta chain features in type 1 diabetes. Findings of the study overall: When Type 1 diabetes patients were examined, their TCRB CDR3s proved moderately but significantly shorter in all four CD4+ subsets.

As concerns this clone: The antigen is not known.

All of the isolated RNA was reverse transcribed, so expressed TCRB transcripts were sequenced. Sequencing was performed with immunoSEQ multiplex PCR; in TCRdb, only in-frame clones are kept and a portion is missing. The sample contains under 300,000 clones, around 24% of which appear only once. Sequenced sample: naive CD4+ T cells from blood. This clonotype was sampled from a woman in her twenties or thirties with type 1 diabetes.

CDR3 in DNA: TGTGCCAGTACCGTCAGGGCCAACTATGGCTACACCTTC. It specifies CASTVRANYGYTF. V gene TRBV19 combines with J gene TRBJ1-2, with D perhaps TRBD1 (5 bases). The CDR3 covers 13 residues. CDR1 LNHDA and CDR2 SQIVND come from the germline V gene (reference sequence). The V end was cut by 7 bases, the J end by 2 bases, with 11 bases between.